The rows below give T cell receptor beta chains drawn from one sample of a study of blood T cell repertoires in COVID-19. Sequenced by immunoSEQ multiplex PCR; TCRdb stores in-frame clones only, minus some. The sample comprises 230,000 or so clones, roughly 81% of which are singletons, and around 7.2% rests with the top ten. Sequenced sample: peripheral blood. These receptors came from an elderly woman with COVID-19, enrolled during active disease. The CDR3 runs from the conserved cysteine through the conserved F or W. Fields, in order: clone size, J gene, D gene, V gene, CDR3 protein, CDR3 DNA. A D gene is named only where the DNA matches it firmly. For some rows the clone size is stated as once, few or many, or as a class when expanded; others skip it.

NA,TRBJ2-5,TRBD2,TRBV19,CASNSGSQETQYF,TGTGCCAGTAATAGCGGGAGTCAAGAGACCCAGTACTTC
NA,TRBJ2-7,TRBD1,TRBV28,CASRDTGAITYEQYF,TGTGCCAGCAGAGATACAGGGGCGATAACCTACGAGCAGTACTTC
NA,TRBJ2-6,NA,TRBV5-1,CASSLDSGGGGLTF,TGCGCCAGCAGCTTGGATTCGGGGGGCGGAGGCCTGACTTTC
NA,TRBJ2-1,NA,TRBV7-3,CASSPAGGHSYNEQFF,TGTGCCAGCAGCCCCGCTGGTGGACACTCCTACAATGAGCAGTTCTTC
few,TRBJ2-5,NA,TRBV5-1,CASSLRGLDQETQYF,TGCGCCAGCAGCCTCCGAGGACTCGACCAAGAGACCCAGTACTTC
NA,TRBJ1-5,NA,TRBV27,CASSHRDSNQPQHF,TGTGCCAGCAGTCACAGGGATAGCAATCAGCCCCAGCATTTT
NA,TRBJ2-7,NA,TRBV5-4,CASSLAGIYEQYF,TGTGCCAGCAGCTTGGCGGGGATCTACGAGCAGTACTTC
once,TRBJ1-5,NA,TRBV28,CASSFYGRANQPQHF,TGTGCCAGCAGTTTCTACGGCAGGGCAAATCAGCCCCAGCATTTT
NA,TRBJ1-5,TRBD1,TRBV5-1,CASSLGGGAQPQHF,TGCGCCAGCAGCTTGGGAGGGGGCGCGCAGCCCCAGCATTTT
NA,TRBJ2-7,NA,TRBV19,CASSIDRAGEQYF,TGTGCCAGTAGTATCGACAGGGCGGGGGAGCAGTACTTC
NA,TRBJ2-7,TRBD2,TRBV27,CASSLGTSGYEQYF,TGTGCCAGCAGTTTAGGGACTAGCGGCTACGAGCAGTACTTC
NA,TRBJ1-1,NA,TRBV29-1,CSASNTEAFF,TGCAGCGCCTCGAACACTGAAGCTTTCTTT
NA,TRBJ1-1,NA,TRBV7-9,CASSSDPGGAANTEAFF,TGTGCCAGCAGCTCCGACCCCGGCGGGGCGGCGAACACTGAAGCTTTCTTT
NA,TRBJ1-5,NA,TRBV30,CAWSVQGKQPQHF,TGTGCCTGGAGTGTACAGGGAAAACAGCCCCAGCATTTT
NA,TRBJ1-6,TRBD1,TRBV12-5,CASAQDRGNSPLHF,TGTGCTAGTGCCCAGGACAGGGGAAATTCACCCCTCCACTTT
NA,TRBJ1-1,TRBD1,TRBV2,CASSDRGQLAFF,TGTGCCAGCAGTGACAGGGGGCAATTAGCTTTCTTT
many,TRBJ1-2,TRBD1,TRBV6-5,CASTPQGSTTLNYTF,TGTGCCAGCACGCCACAGGGGAGTACGACTCTAAACTACACCTTC
NA,TRBJ1-1,NA,TRBV4-1,CASSQDPLRDTEAFF,TGCGCCAGCAGCCAAGATCCCCTACGAGACACTGAAGCTTTCTTT
once,TRBJ2-4,NA,TRBV27,CASSPLVGEADGKNIQYF,TGTGCCAGCAGTCCTCTTGTAGGGGAGGCGGATGGCAAAAACATTCAGTACTTC
NA,TRBJ1-5,TRBD1,TRBV18,CASSLDRDTQPQHF,TGTGCCAGCTCTCTCGACAGGGATACTCAGCCCCAGCATTTT
few,TRBJ2-5,TRBD2,TRBV9,CASSIEAAGGPGETQYF,TGTGCCAGCAGTATCGAAGCAGCGGGAGGGCCCGGGGAGACCCAGTACTTC
once,TRBJ2-3,NA,TRBV18,CASSPYGGSTDTQYF,TGTGCCAGCTCACCATATGGGGGGAGCACAGATACGCAGTATTTT
few,TRBJ1-5,NA,TRBV2,CASRGESNQPQHF,TGTGCCAGCAGGGGCGAATCCAATCAGCCCCAGCATTTT
NA,TRBJ2-1,NA,TRBV5-4,CASSSGTTLDNEQFF,TGTGCCAGCAGTTCCGGGACAACGCTGGACAATGAGCAGTTCTTC